This T cell receptor (beta chain) was identified in a study of human thymus T cells (dated by TCRdb to 2019 to 2021). Turning to the overall study: TCR alpha and beta repertoires from under 10 infant thymus samples and four related peripheral blood samples were characterized in the study. Donor ages ranging from about 7 to 250 days were recorded, and about six male and a couple of female infants were included in the cohort. Overall study outcomes, separate from this receptor: Usage of V and J gene segments appeared to be biased in both the thymic and the peripheral blood repertoires. On average, thymus samples yielded some 810,000 unique TCRB clonotypes, whereas blood samples yielded about 84,000. The related research reported highly overlapping thymic TCR repertoires among unrelated individuals.

Thymus tissue was obtained as surgical resects removed during corrective cardiac surgery. The donors were immunologically healthy infants in Finland who had open corrective cardiac surgery for congenital heart defects. Thymocytes were freed from the tissue by mechanical means and kept at -70 degrees C as pellets of roughly 8.5-31 million cells. A QIAsymphony instrument was used to extract genomic DNA from the frozen cell pellets. Counted from cysteine to phenylalanine, this CDR3 has 14 amino acids. The retained sequence is limited to the CDR3, 42 bases, with the frame set at the first base. CDR1 GTSNPN and CDR2 SVGIG are derived from the germline V gene (reference sequence). Relative to germline, V is missing 0 bases and J is missing 9 bases, with 7 bases of the junction outside any gene match. TCRB and TCRAD loci were amplified from a standardized quantity of quality-controlled genomic DNA using the immunoSEQ multiplex PCR assay. The V(D)J region was spanned by amplicons of a length sufficient to cover the CDR3 and to identify V and J genes. The commercial immunoSEQ service was used to sequence amplicons on an Illumina platform. In the authors' own workflow: Primer bias and sequencing errors were corrected as previously described, and TCRAD and TCRB definitions were based on the IMGT database. immunoSEQ Analyzer 3.0 and VDJTools were used for repertoire analysis, which covered basic statistics, V/J segment usage, diversity estimates, rarefaction and pairwise overlap. Diversity was estimated with Chao1, ChaoE, Efron-Thisted, Shannon and inverse Simpson indices, and also on datasets down-sampled to the smallest sample. Repertoire overlap was assessed by strict matching of CDR3 nucleotide sequence, V gene and J gene, and clustering was done by Jaccard-based multidimensional scaling. TCRdb re-hosts the immuneACCESS table, in-frame sequences only. Its copies lack some clones; in the studies checked, an unresolved V gene accounts for under half of them, and the cause for the rest is not known. V, J and clone size were drawn from that table, and D and trimming were deduced from the DNA. This sample gives about 78,000 clones in total; 95% to 98% of them show up just once. 0.025% to 0.04% of the sample is held by the ten biggest clonotypes.

As for this clone: The antigen this receptor binds is unknown. Base qualities are not at hand, and no much larger clone is one base apart.

Sequencing used thymus tissue. This TCR was sampled from a boy in the first two years of life with a congenital heart defect but otherwise immunologically healthy. The sequence links TRBV30 to TRBJ1-4; the junction holds 7 bases that match TRBD1. The DNA is TGTGCCTGGAGTGTACCGGAGGGGGCCCAAAAACTGTTTTTT. It translates to CAWSVPEGAQKLFF.